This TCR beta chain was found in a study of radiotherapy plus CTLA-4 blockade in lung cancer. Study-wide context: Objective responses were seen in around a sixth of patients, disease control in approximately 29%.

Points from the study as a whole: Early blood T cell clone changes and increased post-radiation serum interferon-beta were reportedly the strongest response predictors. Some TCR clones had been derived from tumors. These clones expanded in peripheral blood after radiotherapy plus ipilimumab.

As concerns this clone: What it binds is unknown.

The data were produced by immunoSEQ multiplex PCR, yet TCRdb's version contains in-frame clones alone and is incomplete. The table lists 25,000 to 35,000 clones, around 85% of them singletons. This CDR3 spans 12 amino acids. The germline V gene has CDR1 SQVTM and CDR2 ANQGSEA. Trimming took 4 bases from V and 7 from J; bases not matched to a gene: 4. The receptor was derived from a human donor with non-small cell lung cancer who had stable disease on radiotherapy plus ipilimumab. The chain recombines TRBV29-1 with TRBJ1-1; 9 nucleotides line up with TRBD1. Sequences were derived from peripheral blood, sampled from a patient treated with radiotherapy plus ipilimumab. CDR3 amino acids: CSVGGTGLEAFF. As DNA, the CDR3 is TGCAGCGTTGGGGGGACAGGGCTTGAAGCTTTCTTT.